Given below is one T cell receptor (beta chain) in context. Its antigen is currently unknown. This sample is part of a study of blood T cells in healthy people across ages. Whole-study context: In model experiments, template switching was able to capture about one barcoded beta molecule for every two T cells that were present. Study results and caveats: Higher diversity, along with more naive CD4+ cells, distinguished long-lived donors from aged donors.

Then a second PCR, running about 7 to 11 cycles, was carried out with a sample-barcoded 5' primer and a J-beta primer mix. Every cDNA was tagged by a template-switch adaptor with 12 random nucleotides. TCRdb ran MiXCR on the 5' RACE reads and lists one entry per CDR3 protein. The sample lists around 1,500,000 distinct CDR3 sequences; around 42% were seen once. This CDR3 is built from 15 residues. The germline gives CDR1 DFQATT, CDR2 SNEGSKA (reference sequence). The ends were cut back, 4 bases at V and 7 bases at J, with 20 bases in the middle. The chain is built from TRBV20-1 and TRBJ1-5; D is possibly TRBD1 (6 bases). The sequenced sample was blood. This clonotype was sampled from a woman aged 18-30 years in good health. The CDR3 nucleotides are TGCAGTGCTACCTCCCAACAGGGTCGATGGCAGCCCCAGCATTTT. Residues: CSATSQQGRWQPQHF.